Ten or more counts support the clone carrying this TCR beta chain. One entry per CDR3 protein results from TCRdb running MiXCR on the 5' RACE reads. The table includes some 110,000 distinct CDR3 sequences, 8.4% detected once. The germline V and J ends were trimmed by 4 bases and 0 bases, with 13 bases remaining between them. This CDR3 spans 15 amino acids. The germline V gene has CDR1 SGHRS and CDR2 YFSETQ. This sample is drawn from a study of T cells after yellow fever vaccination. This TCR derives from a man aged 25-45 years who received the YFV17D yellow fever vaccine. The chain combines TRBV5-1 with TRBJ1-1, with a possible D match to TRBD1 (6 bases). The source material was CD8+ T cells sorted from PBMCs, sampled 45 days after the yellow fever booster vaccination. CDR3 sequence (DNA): TGCGCCAGCAGCAAGGCCGGGACACTGAACACTGAAGCTTTCTTT. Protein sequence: CASSKAGTLNTEAFF.